This T cell receptor (beta chain) was identified in a study of shared clonotypes between healthy human individuals. V lost 4 bases to trimming and J lost 0 bases; unmatched junction nucleotides: 6. The CDR3 extends over 15 amino acids. Germline CDR1 SGHNT, CDR2 YYREEE (reference sequence). This clone was seen a single time. What it recognizes is unknown. This sample also contains other DNA sequences that code for the same CDR3. The naive CD8 fraction comprised CD45RO-negative cells positively selected for CCR7 and excluded terminally differentiated effector memory CD45RA+ cells. Findings and caveats of the study: Naive CD4 clonotype sharing across a few donors was approximately 5.2%.

Only in-frame clones appear in the TCRdb table, and some are missing; sequencing was by immunoSEQ multiplex PCR. The data hold 1.5 million to 2.5 million clones, with around 96% observed a single time. The receptor was isolated from a man between 18 and 35 years old in good health. Input material: naive CD8+ T cells sorted from blood. The chain employs TRBV5-4 and TRBJ2-7, with TRBD1 matching over 8 bases. The CDR3 loop reads CASSGGTGSSYEQYF. In DNA form, the CDR3 reads TGTGCCAGCAGCGGGGGGACAGGAAGCTCCTACGAGCAGTACTTC.